A single sample gave rise to the 9 T cell receptor beta chains below, sequenced in a study of blood T cell repertoires in COVID-19. Assay used: immunoSEQ multiplex PCR; TCRdb lists only in-frame clones, some missing. Among about 180,000 clones listed, 85% to 90% were seen once. The sequenced sample consisted of peripheral blood. The receptors stem from a man between 65 and 79 years old with active or convalescent COVID-19.

J is TRBJ2-3 and V is TRBV24-1, with D possibly matching TRBD1 (5 bases). Germline values: CDR1 KGHDR, CDR2 SFDVKD. The germline V and J ends were trimmed by 4 bases and 3 bases, with 10 bases remaining between them. This CDR3 has 14 amino acids. CDR3 sequence: CATSETGRTDTQYF. DNA of the CDR3: TGTGCCACCAGTGAAACAGGACGAACAGATACGCAGTATTTT.

The chain carries TRBV2 and TRBJ1-3; maybe TRBD1 (6 bases). Germline lookup yields CDR1 SNHLY and CDR2 FYNNEI. Trimming left V 8 bases short and J 0 bases short, with 11 bases between. The CDR3 consists of 14 residues. CDR3: CASRGGASGNTIYF. The CDR3 nucleotides read TGTGCCAGCCGGGGGGGCGCCTCTGGAAACACCATATATTTT.

On this clone itself: Other DNA sequences in the sample encode the same CDR3. The chain links TRBV7-3 to TRBJ1-1, with 10 bases fitting TRBD1. CDR1 SGHTA and CDR2 FQGTGA come from the germline V gene. The CDR3 has 13 amino acids. V trimming: 9 bases; J trimming: 1 base; junction bases outside the gene matches: 2. DNA for the CDR3: TGTGCCAGTGGGACAGGGGCGAACACTGAAGCTTTCTTT. Protein sequence: CASGTGANTEAFF.

This clone was recorded a few times. This rearrangement joins TRBV10-3 to TRBJ1-5; 7 nucleotides line up with TRBD1. V shed 6 bases and J 3 bases; nucleotides not matched to a gene: 5. Germline CDR1 is ENHRY and CDR2 is SYGVKD. The CDR3 loop spans 14 amino acids. The CDR3 nucleotides read TGTGCCATCAGGGGGGACAGCTCCAATCAGCCCCAGCATTTT. Protein sequence: CAIRGDSSNQPQHF.

The chain employs TRBV28 and TRBJ2-3; 11 bases match TRBD2. Germline V CDR1 and CDR2: MDHEN, SYDVKM. The CDR3 covers 16 residues. The ends lost 7 bases at V and 7 bases at J; junction bases unmatched: 13. The chain's CDR3 is CASTSPLGLAVNTQYF. DNA of the CDR3: TGTGCCAGCACTTCACCTCTGGGACTAGCGGTCAATACGCAGTATTTT. Variable domain in full (rest from reference TRBV28 and TRBJ2-3): DVKVTQSSRYLVKRTGEKVFLECVQDMDHENMFWYRQDPGLGLRLIYFSYDVKMKEKGDIPEGYSVSREKKERFSLILESASTNQTSMYLCASTSPLGLAVNTQYFGPGTRLTVL.

The chain joins TRBV19 to TRBJ1-2; 7 nucleotides match TRBD1. Germline V gives CDR1 LNHDA, CDR2 SQIVND (reference sequence). V lost 2 bases, J lost 8 bases, and 8 bases stayed unmatched. The CDR3 runs 14 residues. CDR3 in DNA: TGTGCCAGTAGTATACTCGAGGGGGCGCGAGGCTACACCTTC. Translation gives CASSILEGARGYTF.

The chain's CDR3 is CASSEAQGNQPQHF. DNA for the CDR3: TGTGCCAGCAGTGAAGCTCAGGGTAATCAGCCCCAGCATTTT. The chain combines TRBV2 with TRBJ1-5, with D possibly TRBD1 on 5 matching bases. The CDR3 spans 14 residues. Germline V gene data show CDR1 as SNHLY and CDR2 as FYNNEI. Deletions cut 0 bases from V and 4 bases from J, with 7 bases between. The whole variable domain, filled in from reference TRBV2 and TRBJ1-5, reads EPEVTQTPSHQVTQMGQEVILRCVPISNHLYFYWYRQILGQKVEFLVSFYNNEISEKSEIFDDQFSVERPDGSNFTLKIRSTKLEDSAMYFCASSEAQGNQPQHFGDGTRLSIL.

V is TRBV5-4 and J is TRBJ2-3, with 7 bases aligning to TRBD1. V lost 6 bases and J lost 2; bases outside the gene matches: 3. This CDR3 is 13 amino acids long. The germline gives CDR1 SGHNT, CDR2 YYREEE (reference sequence). Here the CDR3 DNA reads TGTGCCAGCACCGACAGGGACACAGATACGCAGTATTTT. Its translation is CASTDRDTDTQYF.

J is TRBJ1-2 and V is TRBV4-1, with a tentative D call TRBD1 (5 bases). The germline CDR1 and CDR2 sequences are MGHRA and YSYEKL. The CDR3 has 15 amino acids. Trimming took 0 bases from V and 4 from J, leaving 12 bases between them. The CDR3 region is CASSQERQGSYGYTF. In DNA, the CDR3 is TGCGCCAGCAGCCAAGAGAGGCAGGGATCCTATGGCTACACCTTC.